These T cell receptor beta chains were read from a single sample in a study of T cells in Graves' hyperthyroidism and ophthalmopathy. TCRdb re-called the multiplex PCR reads through MiXCR, storing one row per CDR3 protein. Among roughly 250,000 distinct CDR3 sequences, approximately 15% were seen once, and the ten largest hold roughly 14%. Material: blood. The receptors originated from a woman aged 40 to 55 with Graves' hyperthyroidism that later progressed to Graves' ophthalmopathy. Each CDR3 is given with its conserved first and last residue. Each record gives: clone size, J gene, D gene, CDR3 length, V gene, CDR3 protein, CDR3 DNA. D genes are given only for firm matches. Some rows have no size entry. The others give once, few or many, or a class for an expanded clone.

once | TRBJ1-2 | NA | 14 | TRBV11-3 | CASSLRIQGAGYTF | TGTGCCAGCAGTCTACGAATCCAGGGAGCCGGCTACACCTTC
NA | TRBJ1-1 | NA | 13 | TRBV2 | CASTVDLNTEAFF | TGTGCCAGCACTGTAGACCTGAACACTGAAGCTTTCTTT
NA | TRBJ1-1 | TRBD1 | 14 | TRBV28 | CASRYSGSDREAFF | TGTGCCAGCAGATATAGCGGTTCGGACAGGGAAGCTTTCTTT
many | TRBJ2-2 | NA | 13 | TRBV20-1 | CSADTRDTGELFF | TGCAGTGCTGATACTCGGGACACCGGGGAGCTGTTTTTT
many | TRBJ2-1 | NA | 15 | TRBV27 | CASSPRQSSYNEQFF | TGTGCCAGCAGTCCTCGCCAGAGCTCCTACAATGAGCAGTTCTTC
many | TRBJ2-6 | TRBD1 | 16 | TRBV2 | CASRRDRGRGANVLTF | TGTGCCAGCAGGAGGGACAGGGGGCGTGGGGCCAACGTCCTGACTTTC
many | TRBJ2-7 | NA | 12 | TRBV7-9 | CASSLDIYEQYF | TGTGCCAGCAGCTTAGACATCTACGAGCAGTACTTC
many | TRBJ2-5 | NA | 14 | TRBV15 | CATSARLGGETQYF | TGTGCCACCAGCGCCAGGCTCGGTGGGGAGACCCAGTACTTC
many | TRBJ2-4 | NA | 13 | TRBV2 | CASRLSRADIQYF | TGTGCCAGCCGCCTAAGCAGGGCGGACATTCAGTACTTC
NA | TRBJ1-2 | NA | 15 | TRBV2 | CASSPIQEPTYGYTF | TGTGCCAGCAGTCCTATACAGGAACCAACCTATGGCTACACCTTC
NA | TRBJ1-4 | NA | 19 | TRBV7-9 | CASSLALGGFKATNEKLFF | TGTGCCAGCAGCTTAGCCCTCGGGGGGTTTAAAGCAACTAATGAAAAACTGTTTTTT
many | TRBJ2-5 | NA | 13 | TRBV18 | CASSNTGTETQYF | TGTGCCAGCTCAAATACAGGGACGGAGACCCAGTACTTC
few | TRBJ2-2 | NA | 14 | TRBV7-3 | CASSLAPDSGELFF | TGTGCCAGCAGCTTAGCCCCGGACTCCGGGGAGCTGTTTTTT
many | TRBJ2-1 | TRBD1 | 17 | TRBV28 | CASSFHRWGQGGNEQFF | TGTGCCAGCAGTTTTCATCGTTGGGGACAGGGCGGCAATGAGCAGTTCTTC
many | TRBJ1-6 | NA | 10 | TRBV28 | CASGWWPLHF | TGTGCCAGCGGTTGGTGGCCCCTCCACTTT
many | TRBJ2-5 | TRBD1 | 14 | TRBV11-2 | CASSLVGQGQTQYF | TGTGCCAGCAGCTTAGTCGGACAGGGTCAGACCCAGTACTTC
many | TRBJ2-7 | TRBD2 | 14 | TRBV6-1 | CASSTSGSPYEQYF | TGTGCCAGCAGTACCAGCGGGAGTCCCTACGAGCAGTACTTC
many | TRBJ2-2 | NA | 15 | TRBV27 | CASSFQRPNTGELFF | TGTGCCAGCAGTTTCCAGAGGCCGAACACCGGGGAGCTGTTTTTT
NA | TRBJ1-2 | NA | 16 | TRBV6-1 | CASSPPGTVVNYGYTF | TGTGCCAGCAGTCCCCCCGGGACCGTAGTTAACTATGGCTACACCTTC
NA | TRBJ2-4 | NA | 15 | TRBV28 | CASSLWAGRVDIQYF | TGTGCCAGCAGTTTATGGGCGGGGAGAGTTGACATTCAGTACTTC
many | TRBJ2-1 | TRBD2 | 14 | TRBV4-2 | CASSQVRTRNEQFF | TGTGCCAGCAGCCAAGTCCGGACTAGGAATGAGCAGTTCTTC
many | TRBJ2-2 | NA | 16 | TRBV7-3 | CASSLSPPGFTGELFF | TGTGCCAGCAGCTTATCCCCTCCTGGTTTCACCGGGGAGCTGTTTTTT
many | TRBJ2-5 | NA | 14 | TRBV14 | CASSQELTGGTQYF | TGTGCCAGCAGCCAAGAGTTAACGGGTGGGACCCAGTACTTC
few | TRBJ2-5 | NA | 15 | TRBV6-1 | CASSENGLTKETQYF | TGTGCCAGCAGTGAAAACGGGTTGACGAAGGAGACCCAGTACTTC
many | TRBJ1-5 | NA | 17 | TRBV7-8 | CASSFGGLGSENQPQHF | TGTGCCAGCAGCTTTGGTGGGTTGGGCAGTGAGAATCAGCCCCAGCATTTT
many | TRBJ2-2 | TRBD2 | 15 | TRBV20-1 | CSAPRTSGRAGELFF | TGCAGTGCACCCCGGACTAGCGGGAGGGCCGGGGAGCTGTTTTTT
NA | TRBJ1-1 | NA | 17 | TRBV5-1 | CASSTQGRGDTTSEAFF | TGCGCCAGCAGCACACAGGGCCGCGGGGACACCACGTCTGAAGCTTTCTTT
many | TRBJ2-1 | TRBD1 | 13 | TRBV10-1 | CASSEPGTDVQFF | TGCGCCAGCAGTGAGCCCGGGACAGACGTGCAGTTCTTC
NA | TRBJ2-3 | NA | 17 | TRBV27 | CASSLFGPWRVQVQQYF | TGTGCCAGCAGTTTATTCGGCCCCTGGAGAGTCCAGGTTCAGCAGTATTTT
many | TRBJ2-3 | NA | 13 | TRBV10-2 | CASSESRADTQYF | TGCGCCAGCAGTGAGTCACGCGCAGATACGCAGTATTTT
many | TRBJ2-1 | NA | 13 | TRBV20-1 | CSAGGPSYNEQFF | TGCAGTGCTGGGGGCCCTTCCTACAATGAGCAGTTCTTC
many | TRBJ2-7 | TRBD1 | 15 | TRBV6-1 | CASSSAGGSSYEQYF | TGTGCCAGCAGTTCGGCAGGGGGTAGCTCCTACGAGCAGTACTTC
few | TRBJ2-7 | NA | 14 | TRBV7-6 | CASSPLTGVYEQYF | TGTGCCAGCAGCCCCCTGACGGGGGTCTACGAGCAGTACTTC
many | TRBJ2-1 | TRBD2 | 15 | TRBV12-3/TRBV12-4 | CASSLFAGGQNEQFF | TGTGCCAGCAGTTTATTTGCGGGAGGGCAGAATGAGCAGTTCTTC
many | TRBJ2-5 | NA | 14 | TRBV11-2 | CASSSSRGLLAQYF | TGTGCCAGCAGCTCATCACGGGGATTATTGGCCCAGTACTTC
few | TRBJ2-7 | NA | 14 | TRBV28 | CASSLWGISYEQYF | TGTGCCAGCAGTTTGTGGGGAATATCCTACGAGCAGTACTTC
NA | TRBJ2-3 | TRBD2 | 17 | TRBV5-6 | CASSPGGWAGSTDTQYF | TGTGCCAGCAGCCCCGGGGGGTGGGCGGGGAGCACAGATACGCAGTATTTT
few | TRBJ2-1 | NA | 13 | TRBV20-1 | CSAMNQGVAEQFF | TGCAGTGCCATGAATCAAGGGGTTGCTGAGCAGTTCTTC
NA | TRBJ2-1 | TRBD2 | 15 | TRBV19 | CASSMTSGGDNEQFF | TGTGCCAGTAGTATGACTAGCGGAGGGGACAATGAGCAGTTCTTC
NA | TRBJ2-2 | NA | 15 | TRBV13 | CASSLARGSGGELFF | TGTGCCAGCAGCTTAGCTCGGGGATCCGGCGGGGAGCTGTTTTTT
NA | TRBJ2-7 | TRBD1 | 14 | TRBV6-1 | CASSFRQGNGEQYF | TGTGCCAGCAGTTTCCGACAGGGGAATGGCGAGCAGTACTTC
many | TRBJ2-1 | TRBD2 | 17 | TRBV28 | CASRPIAGEVSYNEQFF | TGTGCCAGCAGACCCATAGCGGGAGAAGTGTCCTACAATGAGCAGTTCTTC
NA | TRBJ1-1 | NA | 15 | TRBV7-9 | CASSRDRKFNTEAFF | TGTGCCAGCAGCCGCGACAGGAAGTTTAACACTGAAGCTTTCTTT
NA | TRBJ2-6 | NA | 15 | TRBV5-6 | CASSLTAPGANVLTF | TGTGCCAGCAGCTTGACAGCACCTGGGGCCAACGTCCTGACTTTC
few | TRBJ1-1 | NA | 13 | TRBV6-9 | CASSSYKETEAFF | TGTGCCAGCAGTTCATACAAGGAGACTGAAGCTTTCTTT
many | TRBJ2-2 | NA | 15 | TRBV5-1 | CASQASTTNTGELFF | TGCGCCAGCCAGGCCTCCACCACGAACACCGGGGAGCTGTTTTTT
many | TRBJ2-6 | NA | 15 | TRBV11-2 | CASSGHRSGANVLTF | TGTGCCAGCAGCGGCCACAGGTCTGGGGCCAACGTCCTGACTTTC
NA | TRBJ2-1 | TRBD2 | 19 | TRBV7-3 | CASSLRTGKTSGRASEQFF | TGTGCCAGCAGCCTACGGACAGGGAAGACTAGCGGGAGGGCATCTGAGCAGTTCTTC
many | TRBJ2-5 | NA | 18 | TRBV9 | CASSAEGGGGRVQETQYF | TGTGCCAGCAGCGCCGAGGGGGGGGGCGGTCGGGTCCAAGAGACCCAGTACTTC
many | TRBJ2-7 | NA | 12 | TRBV7-2 | CASSLGIREQYF | TGTGCCAGCAGCTTAGGGATACGGGAGCAGTACTTC
many | TRBJ1-3 | NA | 15 | TRBV12-3/TRBV12-4 | CASSFPQGAGNTIYF | TGTGCCAGCAGTTTCCCTCAGGGTGCTGGAAACACCATATATTTT
many | TRBJ1-3 | TRBD1 | 16 | TRBV6-1 | CASSTGTGVSGNTIYF | TGTGCCAGCAGCACCGGGACAGGGGTCTCTGGAAACACCATATATTTT
few | TRBJ2-2 | NA | 14 | TRBV19 | CASSRGIVTGELFF | TGTGCCAGTAGTCGAGGGATCGTCACCGGGGAGCTGTTTTTT